The clone carrying this TCR gamma chain is termed medium-sized. The same CDR3 can be traced to other DNA sequences in this sample. J lost 5 bases, V lost 0 bases, and 4 bases had no gene match. Germline CDR1 reads VTNTFY; CDR2 reads YDVSTARD (reference sequence). The CDR3 length is 13 residues. This record comes from a study of gamma-delta T cells after stem cell transplantation. TCRdb fed the RT-PCR reads to CATT. The sample shows some 4,500 gamma-chain clones, about a fifth of them seen only once. The sequenced material came from gamma-delta T cells. This chain joins TRGV3 and TRGJ1 or TRGJ2. The TCR sequence derives from a human donor. It is not recorded whose cells these are; they may come from a transplant donor. The DNA for the CDR3 is TGTGCCACCTGGGACAGGCGAGATTATAAGAAACTCTTT. It encodes CATWDRRDYKKLF.